The rows below give T cell receptor beta chains drawn from one sample of a study of CD8 T cells in ankylosing spondylitis. TCRdb itself ran the 5' RACE reads through MiXCR, one entry per CDR3 protein. This repertoire shows about 210,000 distinct CDR3 sequences, roughly 6.6% found once; its top ten account for 12% to 15%. The sample comprised blood, either unsorted or a sorted T cell fraction (not recorded which). These receptors were obtained from a male donor with ankylosing spondylitis. The CDR3 runs from the conserved cysteine through the conserved F or W. The D gene is left open where the match is weak. Clone sizes are given selectively: once, few, many, or a class where the clone is expanded.

V	size	D	J	CDR3	DNA
TRBV7-8	many	.	TRBJ1-2	CVSGAPIYGYTF	TGTGTCAGCGGGGCACCTATTTATGGCTACACCTTC
TRBV4-1	many	TRBD2	TRBJ2-5	CASSLMESGAQETQYF	TGCGCCAGCAGCCTAATGGAGAGCGGGGCACAAGAGACCCAGTACTTC
TRBV3-1	many	.	TRBJ2-7	CASSQDRGHEQYF	TGTGCCAGCAGCCAAGATCGCGGCCACGAGCAGTACTTC
TRBV20-1	.	TRBD1	TRBJ2-7	CSARDRGRYRDEQYF	TGCAGTGCTAGAGATAGGGGGCGTTACAGGGATGAGCAGTACTTC
TRBV2	many	TRBD1	TRBJ2-1	CASSAAQGISYNEQFF	TGTGCCAGCAGTGCCGCACAGGGGATATCCTACAATGAGCAGTTCTTC
TRBV13	few	.	TRBJ2-5	CASSPRWGIQETQYF	TGTGCCAGCAGCCCTAGGTGGGGGATCCAAGAGACCCAGTACTTC
TRBV7-2	.	.	TRBJ2-7	CASSFQGPGSPYEQYF	TGTGCCAGCAGCTTTCAAGGGCCGGGAAGCCCCTACGAGCAGTACTTC
TRBV3-1	.	.	TRBJ1-1	CASSRDHSNTEAFF	TGTGCCAGCAGTCGGGACCACTCTAACACTGAAGCTTTCTTT
TRBV4-2	.	.	TRBJ2-1	CASSHGLPSWGSYNEQFF	TGTGCCAGCAGCCACGGGCTACCCAGCTGGGGCTCCTACAATGAGCAGTTCTTC
TRBV4-1	many	.	TRBJ2-3	CASSLLETITDTQYF	TGCGCCAGCAGCCTGCTGGAGACCATCACAGATACGCAGTATTTT
TRBV5-1	few	.	TRBJ2-3	CASTRDSGPVDTQYF	TGCGCCAGCACCCGGGACTCCGGTCCGGTGGATACGCAGTATTTT
TRBV20-1	many	.	TRBJ2-7	CSAAGTEDSYEQYF	TGCAGTGCCGCCGGGACGGAGGACTCCTACGAGCAGTACTTC
TRBV7-3	many	.	TRBJ2-5	CASSLTAGASETQYF	TGTGCCAGCAGCTTAACGGCGGGGGCTAGTGAGACCCAGTACTTC
TRBV11-2	many	.	TRBJ2-3	CASSAGQVTSTDTQYF	TGTGCCAGCAGCGCCGGACAAGTTACTAGCACAGATACGCAGTATTTT
TRBV9	many	TRBD1	TRBJ1-1	CASSPFGTGAAGTEAFF	TGTGCCAGCAGCCCGTTCGGGACAGGGGCGGCAGGCACTGAAGCTTTCTTT
TRBV20-1	.	.	TRBJ1-5	CSARPRGTQPQHF	TGCAGTGCTAGACCCAGGGGAACTCAGCCCCAGCATTTT
TRBV4-3	few	.	TRBJ2-1	CASSQEGRGSYNEQFF	TGCGCCAGCAGCCAAGAAGGTCGGGGCTCCTACAATGAGCAGTTCTTC
TRBV5-6	many	.	TRBJ2-3	CASSPNSDTQYF	TGTGCCAGCAGCCCGAACTCAGATACGCAGTATTTT
TRBV28	many	.	TRBJ2-2	CASTLGGELFF	TGTGCCAGCACCTTAGGCGGGGAGCTGTTTTTT
TRBV28	.	.	TRBJ2-7	CASRERGRQVPYEQYF	TGTGCCAGCAGAGAAAGGGGCAGGCAGGTCCCCTACGAGCAGTACTTC
TRBV7-6	.	TRBD2	TRBJ2-5	CASTGGRDPQETQYF	TGTGCCAGCACTGGGGGGAGGGATCCCCAAGAGACCCAGTACTTC
TRBV4-1	many	.	TRBJ1-4	CASSFRQGGEKLFF	TGCGCCAGCAGCTTCAGACAAGGGGGGGAAAAACTGTTTTTT
TRBV7-2	.	TRBD2	TRBJ2-1	CASSHGLAGVLHNEQFF	TGTGCCAGCAGCCACGGACTAGCGGGAGTCCTCCACAATGAGCAGTTCTTC
TRBV29-1	many	.	TRBJ2-7	CSVHVQGYEQYF	TGCAGCGTTCATGTACAGGGTTACGAGCAGTACTTC
TRBV20-1	.	.	TRBJ2-1	CSARPLTVNEQFF	TGCAGTGCTAGACCTTTGACAGTAAATGAGCAGTTCTTC
TRBV30	many	.	TRBJ1-4	CGGQLNEKLFF	TGTGGTGGACAGCTTAATGAAAAACTGTTTTTT
TRBV29-1	few	TRBD1	TRBJ2-2	CSVRQGVNGELFF	TGCAGCGTTCGGCAGGGGGTTAACGGGGAGCTGTTTTTT
TRBV5-1	few	TRBD1	TRBJ2-7	CASFGTGSYEQYF	TGCGCCAGCTTCGGGACAGGGAGCTACGAGCAGTACTTC
TRBV11-3	.	TRBD2	TRBJ2-1	CASSFRIAGYNEQFF	TGTGCCAGCAGCTTTCGGATAGCGGGGTACAATGAGCAGTTCTTC
TRBV24-1	.	TRBD1	TRBJ1-5	CATKTGGRGNQPQHF	TGTGCCACCAAAACAGGGGGCAGGGGCAATCAGCCCCAGCATTTT
TRBV20-1	many	.	TRBJ1-5	CSAREPGHQPQHF	TGCAGTGCTAGAGAGCCGGGCCATCAGCCCCAGCATTTT
TRBV19	.	.	TRBJ2-3	CASSGWGGPDTQYF	TGTGCCAGTAGTGGGTGGGGGGGCCCAGATACGCAGTATTTT
TRBV7-2	many	.	TRBJ2-3	CASSLERDTLNTQYF	TGTGCCAGCAGCTTAGAGCGAGATACCCTAAATACGCAGTATTTT
TRBV7-6	many	TRBD2	TRBJ2-3	CASSLGGNLGTQYF	TGTGCCAGCAGCTTGGGGGGGAACCTCGGTACGCAGTATTTT
TRBV6-5	many	.	TRBJ1-6	CASNRMDSPLHF	TGTGCCAGCAACCGGATGGATTCACCCCTCCACTTT
TRBV20-1	many	.	TRBJ2-7	CSARDARAAYEQYF	TGCAGTGCTAGAGATGCCAGGGCAGCCTACGAGCAGTACTTC
TRBV4-3	many	.	TRBJ2-6	CASSQEGRLSLSGANVLTF	TGCGCCAGCAGCCAAGAGGGGCGACTGAGTCTTTCTGGGGCCAACGTCCTGACTTTC
TRBV4-1	many	TRBD2	TRBJ2-1	CASSQPGGLAGASSYNEQFF	TGCGCCAGCAGCCAACCCGGAGGGCTAGCGGGGGCCAGCTCCTACAATGAGCAGTTCTTC
TRBV28	many	TRBD2	TRBJ2-1	CASSSKREGSYNEQFF	TGTGCCAGCAGTTCCAAGCGGGAGGGTTCCTACAATGAGCAGTTCTTC
TRBV15	many	.	TRBJ2-1	CATSSDRGQFF	TGTGCCACCAGCTCAGACAGAGGGCAGTTCTTC
TRBV3-1	many	.	TRBJ2-7	CASSQVGSEQYF	TGTGCCAGCAGCCAAGTAGGGAGCGAGCAGTACTTC
TRBV24-1	many	.	TRBJ1-1	CATSDGGGGNTEAFF	TGTGCCACCAGTGACGGAGGGGGGGGGAACACTGAAGCTTTCTTT
TRBV9	many	.	TRBJ1-4	CASSALGAGTEKLFF	TGTGCCAGCAGCGCCCTCGGGGCAGGAACTGAAAAACTGTTTTTT
TRBV9	.	.	TRBJ2-7	CASSPLDSRAAYEQYF	TGTGCCAGCAGCCCCTTGGACTCCCGGGCGGCCTACGAGCAGTACTTC
TRBV10-1	few	.	TRBJ2-1	CASSPGPGLKTGNEQFF	TGCGCCAGCAGCCCCGGGCCGGGCTTAAAAACAGGCAATGAGCAGTTCTTC
TRBV28	many	.	TRBJ2-2	CASTPRAGELFF	TGTGCCAGCACCCCGAGGGCCGGGGAGCTGTTTTTT
TRBV6-1	many	.	TRBJ2-7	CASSEMWGVSYEQYF	TGTGCCAGCAGTGAGATGTGGGGGGTTTCCTACGAGCAGTACTTC
TRBV9	few	.	TRBJ2-7	CASSPGPPASYEQYF	TGTGCCAGCAGTCCCGGCCCCCCGGCAAGCTACGAGCAGTACTTC
TRBV15	many	.	TRBJ2-7	CATSRDFQGQSEQYF	TGTGCCACCAGCAGAGATTTCCAGGGCCAAAGCGAGCAGTACTTC
TRBV4-2	.	TRBD2	TRBJ2-3	CASSQARGRAATQYF	TGTGCCAGCAGCCAGGCCCGGGGGAGGGCCGCTACGCAGTATTTT
TRBV11-2	few	.	TRBJ1-2	CASSFVGGSYGYTF	TGTGCCAGCAGCTTTGTTGGGGGGTCCTATGGCTACACCTTC